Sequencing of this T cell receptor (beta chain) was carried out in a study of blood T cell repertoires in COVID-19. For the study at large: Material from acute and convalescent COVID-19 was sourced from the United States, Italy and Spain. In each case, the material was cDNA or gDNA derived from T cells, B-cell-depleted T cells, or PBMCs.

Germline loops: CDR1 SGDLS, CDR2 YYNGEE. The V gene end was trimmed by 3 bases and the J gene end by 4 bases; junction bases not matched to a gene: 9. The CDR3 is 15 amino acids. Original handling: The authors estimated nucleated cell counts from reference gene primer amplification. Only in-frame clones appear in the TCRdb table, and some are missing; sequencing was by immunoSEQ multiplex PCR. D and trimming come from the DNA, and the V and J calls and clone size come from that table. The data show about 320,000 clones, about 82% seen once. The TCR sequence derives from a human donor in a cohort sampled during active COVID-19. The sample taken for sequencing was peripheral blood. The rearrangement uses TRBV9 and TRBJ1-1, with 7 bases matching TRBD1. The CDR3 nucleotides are TGTGCCAGCAGCGCCTCAGGACAGGCCACCACTGAAGCTTTCTTT. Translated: CASSASGQATTEAFF.